The T cell receptor (beta chain) under discussion was sequenced for a study of T cell responses to AZD1222 COVID-19 vaccine. Study-wide background: Second-dose intervals near 4 or 12 weeks were combined.

A note on this clone: The antigen remains unidentified.

Trimming took 6 bases from V and 3 from J, leaving 11 bases between them. CDR1 ENHRY and CDR2 SYGVKD come from the germline V gene. This CDR3 contains 13 residues. Study-wide points: Among the donors, most were white British and more were female, and clonal diversity was possibly underestimated. Only after the peak T cell response were repertoires sampled. Of spike-specific TCRs, nearly half reportedly target regions left unmutated in variants.

The repertoire was sequenced with immunoSEQ multiplex PCR; TCRdb's copy has only in-frame clones and lacks some. The sample has 160,000 or so clones, around 93% seen once. J is TRBJ1-2 and V is TRBV10-3; tentatively, D is TRBD1 (5 bases). This receptor was taken from an adult in good health. Material: peripheral blood, obtained on day 0 of AZD1222 vaccination. CDR3 nucleotides: TGTGCCATCAGCGGGGACGCCTACTATGGCTACACCTTC. It translates to CAISGDAYYGYTF.